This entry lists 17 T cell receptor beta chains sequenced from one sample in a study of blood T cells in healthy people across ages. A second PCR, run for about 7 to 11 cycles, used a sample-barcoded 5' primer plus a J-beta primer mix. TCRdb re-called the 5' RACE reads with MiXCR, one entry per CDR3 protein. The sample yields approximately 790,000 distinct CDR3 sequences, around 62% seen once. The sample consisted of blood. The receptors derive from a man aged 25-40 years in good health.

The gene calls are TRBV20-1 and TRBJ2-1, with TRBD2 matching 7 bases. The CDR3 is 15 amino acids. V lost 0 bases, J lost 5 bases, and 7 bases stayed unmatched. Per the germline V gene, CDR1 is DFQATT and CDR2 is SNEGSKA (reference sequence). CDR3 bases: TGCAGTGCTAGAGATACCAGCGGGGTAAACAATGAGCAGTTCTTC. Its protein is CSARDTSGVNNEQFF.

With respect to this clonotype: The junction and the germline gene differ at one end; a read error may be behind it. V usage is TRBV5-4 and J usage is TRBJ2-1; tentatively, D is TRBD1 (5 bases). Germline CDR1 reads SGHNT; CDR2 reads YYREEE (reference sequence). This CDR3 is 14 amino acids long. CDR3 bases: TGTACCAGCAGCTTGTATCAGGGAAGCAATGAGCAGTTCTTC. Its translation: CTSSLYQGSNEQFF. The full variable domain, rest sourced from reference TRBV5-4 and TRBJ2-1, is ETGVTQSPTHLIKTRGQQVTLRCSSQSGHNTVSWYQQALGQGPQFIFQYYREEENGRGNFPPRFSGLQFPNYSSELNVNALELDDSALYLCTSSLYQGSNEQFFGPGTRLTVL.

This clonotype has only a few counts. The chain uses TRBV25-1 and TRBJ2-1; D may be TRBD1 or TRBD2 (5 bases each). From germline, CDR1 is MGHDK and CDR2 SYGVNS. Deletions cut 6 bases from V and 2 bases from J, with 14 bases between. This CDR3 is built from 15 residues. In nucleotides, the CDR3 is TGTGCCAGCAGCGCCCGGGACCGAACCTACAATGAGCAGTTCTTC. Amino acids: CASSARDRTYNEQFF.

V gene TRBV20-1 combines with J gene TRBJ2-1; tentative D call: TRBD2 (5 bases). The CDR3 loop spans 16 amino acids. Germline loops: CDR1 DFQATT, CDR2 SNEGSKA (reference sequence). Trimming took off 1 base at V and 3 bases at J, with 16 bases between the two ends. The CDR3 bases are TGCAGTGCTAGAGCGGTAGTGGGGAGCGGCTACAATGAGCAGTTCTTC. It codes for CSARAVVGSGYNEQFF.

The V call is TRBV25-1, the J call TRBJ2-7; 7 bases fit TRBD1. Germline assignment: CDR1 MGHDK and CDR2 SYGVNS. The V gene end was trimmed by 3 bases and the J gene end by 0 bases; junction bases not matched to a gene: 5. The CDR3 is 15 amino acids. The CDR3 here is CASSDYGQVSYEQYF. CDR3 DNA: TGTGCCAGCAGTGATTACGGACAGGTCTCCTACGAGCAGTACTTC.

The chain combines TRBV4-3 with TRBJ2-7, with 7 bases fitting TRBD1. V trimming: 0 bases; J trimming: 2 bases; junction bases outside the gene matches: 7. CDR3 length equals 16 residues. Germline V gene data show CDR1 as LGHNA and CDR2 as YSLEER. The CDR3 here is CASSQDTAGGPYEQYF. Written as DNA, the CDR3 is TGCGCCAGCAGCCAAGATACGGCAGGGGGACCCTACGAGCAGTACTTC.

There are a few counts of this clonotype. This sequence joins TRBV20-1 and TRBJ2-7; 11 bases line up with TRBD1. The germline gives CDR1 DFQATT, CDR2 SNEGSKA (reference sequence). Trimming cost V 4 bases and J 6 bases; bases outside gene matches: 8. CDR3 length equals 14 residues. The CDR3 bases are TGCAGTGCTAATTCCGGGACAGGGGGGCGCGAGCAGTACTTC. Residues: CSANSGTGGREQYF.

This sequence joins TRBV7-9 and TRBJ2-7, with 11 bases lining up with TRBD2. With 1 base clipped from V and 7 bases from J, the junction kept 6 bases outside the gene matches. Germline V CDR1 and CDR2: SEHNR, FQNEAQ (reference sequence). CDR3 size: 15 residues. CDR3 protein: CASSLVSGRAGEQYF. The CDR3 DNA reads TGTGCCAGCAGCTTAGTTAGCGGGAGGGCCGGAGAGCAGTACTTC.

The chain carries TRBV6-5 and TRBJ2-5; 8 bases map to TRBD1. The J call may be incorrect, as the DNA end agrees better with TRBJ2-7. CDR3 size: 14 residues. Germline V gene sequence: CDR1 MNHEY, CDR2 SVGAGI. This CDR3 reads CASSYDRGTYEQYF. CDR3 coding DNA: TGTGCCAGCAGTTACGACAGGGGAACTTACGAGCAGTACTTC.

Here the CDR3 DNA reads TGCAGTGCTAGCCCCACAACTAATGAAAAACTGTTTTTT. This sequence encodes CSASPTTNEKLFF. The chain couples TRBV20-1 to TRBJ1-4; D is unclear. The V gene lost 3 bases and the J gene lost 0 bases, with 5 bases spanning the gap. The CDR3 runs to 13 residues. The V gene's germline CDR1 is DFQATT and CDR2 SNEGSKA (reference sequence).

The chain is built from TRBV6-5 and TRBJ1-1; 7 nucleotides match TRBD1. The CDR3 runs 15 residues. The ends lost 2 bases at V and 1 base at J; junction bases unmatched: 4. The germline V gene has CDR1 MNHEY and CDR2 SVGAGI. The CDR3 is CASSYHAGGNTEAFF. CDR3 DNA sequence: TGTGCCAGCAGTTACCACGCAGGGGGGAACACTGAAGCTTTCTTT.

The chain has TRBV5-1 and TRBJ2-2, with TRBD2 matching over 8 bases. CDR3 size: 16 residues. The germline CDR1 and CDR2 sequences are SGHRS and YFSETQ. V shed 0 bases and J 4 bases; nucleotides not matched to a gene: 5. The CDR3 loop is CASSLGPAGVTGELFF. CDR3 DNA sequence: TGCGCCAGCAGCTTGGGTCCAGCGGGGGTCACCGGGGAGCTGTTTTTT.

Written as DNA, the CDR3 is TGTGCCAGCAGCCCACTTAGTACGGGGGGGACAGATACGCAGTATTTT. This codes for CASSPLSTGGTDTQYF. The genes are TRBV6-5 and TRBJ2-3, with 8 bases that match TRBD2. This CDR3 has 16 residues. CDR1 is MNHEY and CDR2 is SVGAGI in the germline V gene. V lost 6 bases to trimming and J lost 3 bases; unmatched junction nucleotides: 11.

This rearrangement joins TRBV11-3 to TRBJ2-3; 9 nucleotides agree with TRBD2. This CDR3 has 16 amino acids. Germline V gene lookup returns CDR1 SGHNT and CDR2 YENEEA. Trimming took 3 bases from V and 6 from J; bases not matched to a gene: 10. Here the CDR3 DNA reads TGTGCCAGCAGCTTGGCTAGCGGGGTCCCCGCGGATACGCAGTATTTT. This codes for CASSLASGVPADTQYF.

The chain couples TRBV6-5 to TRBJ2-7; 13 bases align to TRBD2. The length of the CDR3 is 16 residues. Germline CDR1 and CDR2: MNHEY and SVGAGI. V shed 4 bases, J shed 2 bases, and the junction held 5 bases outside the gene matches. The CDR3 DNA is TGTGCCAGCAGTTTTCGACTAGCGGGGGGTACCTACGAGCAGTACTTC. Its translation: CASSFRLAGGTYEQYF.

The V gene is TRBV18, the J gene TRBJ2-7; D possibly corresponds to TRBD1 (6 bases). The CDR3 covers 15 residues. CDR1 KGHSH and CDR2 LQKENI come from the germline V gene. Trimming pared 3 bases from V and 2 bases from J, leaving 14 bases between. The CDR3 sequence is CASSPQGCCPYEQYF. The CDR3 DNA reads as TGTGCCAGCTCACCCCAGGGGTGTTGCCCCTACGAGCAGTACTTC.

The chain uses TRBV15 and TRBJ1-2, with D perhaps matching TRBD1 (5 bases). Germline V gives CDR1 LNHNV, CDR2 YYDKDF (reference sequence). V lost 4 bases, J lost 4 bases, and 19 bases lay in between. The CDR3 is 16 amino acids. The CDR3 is CATSKVGDGGVYGYTF. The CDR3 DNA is TGTGCCACCAGCAAAGTAGGGGACGGTGGTGTCTATGGCTACACCTTC.